The 23 T cell receptor beta chains presented below share a single source sample, sequenced in a study of cytomegalovirus exposure and HLA in healthy donors. Here immunoSEQ multiplex PCR was the method, and the copy in TCRdb shows in-frame clones only, minus some. The sample contains some 260,000 clones, 90% of which appear only once. The sample consisted of PBMCs. The receptor source for this set is a woman in her thirties in good health and CMV-seronegative.

This sequence joins TRBV19 and TRBJ2-3, with D possibly matching TRBD1 (6 bases). The V and J ends lost 5 bases and 3 bases respectively, with 15 bases between them. Germline CDR1 reads LNHDA; CDR2 reads SQIVND (reference sequence). This CDR3 has 15 residues. CDR3 residues: CASSFGLGTTDTQYF. The CDR3 DNA follows: TGTGCCAGTAGTTTTGGACTGGGGACAACAGATACGCAGTATTTT.

This clone was counted at least ten times. The gene calls are TRBV6-4 and TRBJ2-6; 12 positions agree with TRBD1. Germline loops: CDR1 MRHNA, CDR2 SNTAGT. The CDR3 covers 19 residues. Germline trimming cut 0 bases from V and 2 bases from J; bases unmatched to any gene: 5. CDR3 protein: CASSDSTGTGGAGANVLTF. The CDR3 coding sequence is TGTGCCAGCAGTGACTCGACCGGGACAGGGGGCGCTGGGGCCAACGTCCTGACTTTC.

This chain joins TRBV28 and TRBJ1-5, with D maybe TRBD1 (6 bases). Germline-derived CDR1 and CDR2 are MDHEN and SYDVKM. The CDR3 is 14 amino acids. V shed 3 bases and J shed 6 bases, with 12 bases lying between them. The CDR3 loop is CASSFRGGSQPQHF. DNA for the CDR3: TGTGCCAGCAGTTTTCGGGGGGGCTCTCAGCCCCAGCATTTT.

This chain links TRBV4-3 with TRBJ1-4, with 9 bases matching TRBD1. Germline CDR1 and CDR2: LGHNA and YSLEER. The ends lost 0 bases at V and 17 bases at J; junction bases unmatched: 4. The CDR3 is made up of 12 amino acids. The CDR3, as DNA: TGCGCCAGCAGCCAAGAACGGACAGGGGTTTTTTTT. It translates to CASSQERTGVFF.

V gene TRBV7-3 combines with J gene TRBJ2-5; D may match TRBD1 or TRBD2 (6 bases each). V lost 6 bases and J lost 5, with 22 bases in between. CDR3 length: 16 amino acids. Germline CDR1 SGHTA, CDR2 FQGTGA. CDR3 amino acids: CASRNTGIGEDETQYF. CDR3 DNA: TGTGCCAGCAGGAATACAGGGATCGGGGAGGACGAGACCCAGTACTTC.

Only one count was recorded for this clone. V and J are TRBV7-8 and TRBJ2-3; D assignment may be TRBD1 or TRBD2 (5 bases each). This CDR3 region has 15 residues. Trimming took 5 bases from V and 0 from J, leaving 12 bases between them. CDR1 and CDR2 from the germline V gene are SGHVS and FQNEAQ. CDR3 in DNA: TGTGCCAGCAGCATGCCCGAGGGGAGCACAGATACGCAGTATTTT. Its protein product is CASSMPEGSTDTQYF.

This CDR3 reads CASSLAASGQETQYF. The CDR3 DNA follows: TGTGCCAGCAGCTTAGCGGCTAGCGGCCAAGAGACCCAGTACTTC. The chain links TRBV7-9 to TRBJ2-5; 7 bases map to TRBD2. Germline V lookup: CDR1 SEHNR, CDR2 FQNEAQ (reference sequence). CDR3 length: 15 amino acids. V shed 0 bases and J 1 base; nucleotides not matched to a gene: 2.

V usage is TRBV5-6 and J usage is TRBJ1-1, with D possibly TRBD1 on 6 matching bases. From germline, CDR1 is SGHDT and CDR2 YYEEEE. The CDR3 spans 13 residues. The V end was cut by 3 bases, the J end by 6 bases, with 12 bases between. CDR3: CASSWNRVPEAFF. DNA for the CDR3: TGTGCCAGCAGCTGGAACAGGGTCCCTGAAGCTTTCTTT.

This chain uses TRBV5-4 with TRBJ2-7, with 7 bases that match TRBD2. V shed 5 bases and J 2 bases; nucleotides not matched to a gene: 4. Germline CDR1 reads SGHNT; CDR2 reads YYREEE (reference sequence). The CDR3 covers 13 residues. The CDR3 region is CASRIAGAYEQYF. In nucleotides, the CDR3 is TGTGCCAGCAGAATAGCGGGCGCCTACGAGCAGTACTTC.

The genes are TRBV5-6 and TRBJ2-1; 10 nucleotides agree with TRBD1. Per germline, CDR1 SGHDT and CDR2 YYEEEE. The ends lost 6 bases at V and 1 base at J; junction bases unmatched: 4. CDR3 size: 15 residues. CDR3 in amino acids: CASKGQGSSYNEQFF. The DNA of the CDR3 is TGTGCCAGCAAGGGACAGGGGTCATCCTACAATGAGCAGTTCTTC.

This clone has only one observation. The genes are TRBV7-2 and TRBJ2-3; D could derive from TRBD1 or TRBD2 (5 bases each). V was clipped by 4 bases and J by 2 bases, with 13 bases between them. Germline CDR1 is SGHTA and CDR2 is FQGNSA. There are 15 residues in the CDR3. The CDR3 loop reads CASSSLLGTTDTQYF. CDR3 DNA sequence: TGTGCCAGCAGCTCCCTCTTAGGGACCACAGATACGCAGTATTTT.

This clone is a singleton in its sample. This chain connects TRBV7-6 to TRBJ2-7; D not resolved. V was clipped by 0 bases and J by 3 bases, with 6 bases between them. In germline, CDR1 is SGHVS, CDR2 FNYEAQ. The CDR3 covers 13 residues. The CDR3 sequence is CASSLAPVYEQYF. CDR3 bases: TGTGCCAGCAGCTTAGCTCCGGTCTACGAGCAGTACTTC. The complete variable domain, with remaining parts taken from reference TRBV7-6 and TRBJ2-7, reads GAGVSQSPRYKVTKRGQDVALRCDPISGHVSLYWYRQALGQGPEFLTYFNYEAQQDKSGLPNDRFSAERPEGSISTLTIQRTEQRDSAMYRCASSLAPVYEQYFGPGTRLTVT.

The V call is TRBV5-1, the J call TRBJ2-1; 9 bases fit TRBD1. The length of the CDR3 is 16 residues. V lost 0 bases, J lost 6 bases, and 7 bases stayed unmatched. The germline V gene encodes CDR1 SGHRS and CDR2 YFSETQ. CDR3 sequence (DNA): TGCGCCAGCAGCTTGGCTGGGACAGGGTATAGCAATGAGCAGTTCTTC. Translated: CASSLAGTGYSNEQFF.

The gene calls are TRBV4-3 and TRBJ1-2, with 9 bases lining up with TRBD1. The CDR3 has 13 amino acids. Germline assignment: CDR1 LGHNA and CDR2 YSLEER. V dropped 1 base and J dropped 7; count of bases not matched to a gene: 1. CDR3 coding DNA: TGCGCCAGCAGCCAAGGGGACAGGGTTGGCTACACCTTC. It translates to CASSQGDRVGYTF.

The chain combines TRBV10-3 with TRBJ2-7; D not certain. V lost 1 base, J lost 3 bases, and 10 bases lay in between. Per germline, CDR1 ENHRY and CDR2 SYGVKD. The CDR3 has 14 residues. Here the CDR3 reads CAISELTTDYEQYF. The CDR3 DNA reads as TGTGCCATCAGTGAGTTAACAACAGACTACGAGCAGTACTTC.

The chain couples TRBV19 to TRBJ1-4, with D possibly TRBD1 on 5 matching bases. The length of the CDR3 is 15 residues. Germline values: CDR1 LNHDA, CDR2 SQIVND (reference sequence). V shed 8 bases and J shed 0 bases, with 13 bases lying between them. CDR3 residues: CASRGQSATNEKLFF. Here the CDR3 DNA reads TGTGCCAGTCGGGGCCAGAGTGCAACTAATGAAAAACTGTTTTTT.

The chain joins TRBV12-2 to TRBJ2-1; the table calls TRBD1, which could not be checked here. TRBV12-2 is a documented pseudogene. This CDR3 has 13 amino acids. The CDR3: CASRLETYNEQFF. CDR3 coding DNA: TGTGCAAGTCGCTTAGAAACATACAATGAGCAGTTCTTC.

The V and J genes are TRBV27 and TRBJ2-2, with 9 bases matching TRBD2. V was clipped by 6 bases and J by 7 bases; unmatched bases: 9. Germline V lookup: CDR1 MNHEY, CDR2 SMNVEV (reference sequence). The CDR3 has 15 amino acids. The CDR3 bases are TGTGCCAGCAGCATCTTAGCGGGAGCGGGCGGGGAGCTGTTTTTT. Encoded protein: CASSILAGAGGELFF.

The chain uses TRBV27 and TRBJ2-7; 14 positions match TRBD2. V shed 6 bases and J 1 base; nucleotides not matched to a gene: 11. This CDR3 has 18 amino acids. In germline, CDR1 is MNHEY, CDR2 SMNVEV (reference sequence). CDR3 sequence (DNA): TGTGCCAGCAGGGCTAGGGCCGGGACTAGCGGGGGTTCCTACGAGCAGTACTTC. This translates into CASRARAGTSGGSYEQYF.

The V and J genes are TRBV7-7 and TRBJ2-1; D remains ambiguous. Trimming took 5 bases from V and 8 from J, leaving 19 bases between them. Germline values: CDR1 SSHAT, CDR2 FNYEAQ (reference sequence). This CDR3 is built from 15 residues. CDR3 nucleotide sequence: TGTGCCAGCAGCCCAAGCTCGAGGCCAATCGATGAGCAGTTCTTC. It specifies CASSPSSRPIDEQFF.

This clone was seen only a few times. V gene TRBV14 combines with J gene TRBJ2-2, with 12 bases aligning to TRBD2. This CDR3 has 20 residues. V lost 4 bases to trimming and J lost 3 bases; unmatched junction nucleotides: 15. Germline assignment: CDR1 SGHDN and CDR2 FVKESK. The CDR3 reads CASSPTPRASGRAHTGELFF. CDR3 sequence (DNA): TGTGCCAGCAGCCCTACACCCCGGGCTAGCGGGAGGGCGCACACCGGGGAGCTGTTTTTT.

The CDR3 here is CASSPRDREETQYF. The CDR3 DNA sequence: TGTGCCAGCAGCCCTCGGGACAGGGAAGAGACCCAGTACTTC. The genes are TRBV7-8 and TRBJ2-5; 9 nucleotides match TRBD1. This CDR3 comprises 14 residues. V shed 5 bases, J shed 3 bases, and the junction held 4 bases outside the gene matches. From germline, CDR1 is SGHVS and CDR2 FQNEAQ.

The chain employs TRBV7-3 and TRBJ2-4, with D perhaps matching TRBD1 or TRBD2 (6 bases each). CDR3 size: 14 residues. The ends were cut back, 4 bases at V and 8 bases at J, with 15 bases in the middle. The germline V gene encodes CDR1 SGHTA and CDR2 FQGTGA. CDR3 nucleotide sequence: TGTGCCAGCAGCTCGGGGGCCGGGCAAGACATTCAGTACTTC. This codes for CASSSGAGQDIQYF.